This T cell receptor beta chain emerged from a study of shared clonotypes between healthy human individuals. The study's findings and limits: Only blood samples were collected, and tissue repertoires likely differ.

Worth noting for this clone: Its antigen is unknown.

Between the trimmed V and J ends, which lost 5 bases and 5 bases, there was a span of 24 bases. CDR3 length: 17 residues. CDR1 is SGHVS and CDR2 is FQNEAQ in the germline V gene. Each replicate PCR on the sorted subsets used roughly 190 ng DNA (about 30,000 T cell genomes). This table comes from immunoSEQ multiplex PCR, and its TCRdb copy is limited to in-frame clones, with some not included. This table holds 330,000 or so clones, about 74% found once. CD4+ cells yielded CD45RA+ naive and CD45RA-negative memory subsets. The V gene is TRBV7-8, the J gene TRBJ2-5; D may be TRBD1 (6 bases). The sequence was obtained from a man in his thirties or forties in good health. Input material: memory CD4+ T cells sorted from blood. Sample subset: CD45RA-negative fraction. CDR3 DNA: TGTGCCAGCAGCCCCAGGGGATCCAGGGCCGGGTCGGAGACCCAGTACTTC. Amino acids: CASSPRGSRAGSETQYF.